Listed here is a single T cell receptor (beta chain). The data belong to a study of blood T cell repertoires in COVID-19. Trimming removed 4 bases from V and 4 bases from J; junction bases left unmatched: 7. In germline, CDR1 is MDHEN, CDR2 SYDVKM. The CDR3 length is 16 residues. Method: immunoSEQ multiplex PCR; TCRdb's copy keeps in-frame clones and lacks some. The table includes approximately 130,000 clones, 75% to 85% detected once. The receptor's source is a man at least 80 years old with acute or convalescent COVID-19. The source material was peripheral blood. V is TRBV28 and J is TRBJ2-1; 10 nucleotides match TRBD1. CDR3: CASSSLDRGRYNEQFF. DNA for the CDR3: TGTGCCAGCAGTTCTCTCGACAGGGGGCGTTACAATGAGCAGTTCTTC.